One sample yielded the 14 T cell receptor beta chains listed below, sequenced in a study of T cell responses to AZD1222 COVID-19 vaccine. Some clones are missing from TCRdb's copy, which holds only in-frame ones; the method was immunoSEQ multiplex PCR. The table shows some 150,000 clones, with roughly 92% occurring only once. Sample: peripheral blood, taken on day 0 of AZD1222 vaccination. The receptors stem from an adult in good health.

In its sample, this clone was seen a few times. The CDR3 DNA is TGTGCCACCAGCATACCGGGTACTAGGGGCAATGAGCAGTTCTTC. Amino acid sequence: CATSIPGTRGNEQFF. This chain uses TRBV24-1 with TRBJ2-1; the D call may be TRBD1 or TRBD2 (5 bases each). The CDR3 runs 15 residues. Trimming left V 7 bases short and J 6 bases short, with 18 bases between. CDR1 is KGHDR, CDR2 SFDVKD, per germline.

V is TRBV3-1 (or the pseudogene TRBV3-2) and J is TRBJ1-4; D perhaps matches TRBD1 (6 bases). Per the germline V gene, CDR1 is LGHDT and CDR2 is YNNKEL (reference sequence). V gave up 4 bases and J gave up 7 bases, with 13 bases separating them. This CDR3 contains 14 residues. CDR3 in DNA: TGTGCCAGCAGCCCGCAGGGGCCTAGTGAAAAACTGTTTTTT. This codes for CASSPQGPSEKLFF.

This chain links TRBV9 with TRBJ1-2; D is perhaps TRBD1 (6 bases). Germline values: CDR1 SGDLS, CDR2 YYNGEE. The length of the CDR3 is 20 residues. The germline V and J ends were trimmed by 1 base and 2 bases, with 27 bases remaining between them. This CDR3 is CASSVSTGGQGASSNYGYTF. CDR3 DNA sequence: TGTGCCAGCAGCGTATCAACCGGGGGCCAGGGAGCAAGCTCAAACTATGGCTACACCTTC.

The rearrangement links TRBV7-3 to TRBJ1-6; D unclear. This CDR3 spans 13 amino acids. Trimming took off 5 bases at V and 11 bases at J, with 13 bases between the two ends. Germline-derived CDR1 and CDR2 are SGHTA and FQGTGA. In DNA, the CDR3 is TGTGCCAGCAGCCCCCGCGGGGATACACCCCTCCACTTT. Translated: CASSPRGDTPLHF.

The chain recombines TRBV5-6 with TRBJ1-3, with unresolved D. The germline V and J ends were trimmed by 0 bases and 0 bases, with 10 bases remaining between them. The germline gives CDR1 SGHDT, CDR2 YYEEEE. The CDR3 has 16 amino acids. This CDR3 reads CASSLAVTSSGNTIYF. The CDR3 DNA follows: TGTGCCAGCAGCTTGGCGGTCACGAGCTCTGGAAACACCATATATTTT.

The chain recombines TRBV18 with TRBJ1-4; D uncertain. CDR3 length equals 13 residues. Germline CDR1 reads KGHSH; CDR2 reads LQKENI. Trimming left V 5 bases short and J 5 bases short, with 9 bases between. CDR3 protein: CASSGGRNEKLFF. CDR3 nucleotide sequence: TGTGCCAGCTCAGGCGGGAGAAATGAAAAACTGTTTTTT. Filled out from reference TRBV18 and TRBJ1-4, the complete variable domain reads NAGVMQNPRHLVRRRGQEARLRCSPMKGHSHVYWYRQLPEEGLKFMVYLQKENIIDESGMPKERFSAEFPKEGPSILRIQQVVRGDSAAYFCASSGGRNEKLFFGSGTQLSVL.

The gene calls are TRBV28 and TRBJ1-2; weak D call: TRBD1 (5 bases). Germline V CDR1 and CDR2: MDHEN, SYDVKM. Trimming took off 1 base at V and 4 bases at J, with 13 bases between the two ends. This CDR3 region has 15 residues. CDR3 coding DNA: TGTGCCAGCAGTTTATCCCGGCGGGGCGGCTATGGCTACACCTTC. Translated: CASSLSRRGGYGYTF.

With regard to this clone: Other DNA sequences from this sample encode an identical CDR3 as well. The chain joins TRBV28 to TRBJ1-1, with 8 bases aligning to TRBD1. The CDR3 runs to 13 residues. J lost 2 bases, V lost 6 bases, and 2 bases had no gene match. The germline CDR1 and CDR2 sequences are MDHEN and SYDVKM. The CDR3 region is CASRDRGNTEAFF. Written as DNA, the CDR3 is TGTGCCAGCAGAGACAGGGGAAACACTGAAGCTTTCTTT.

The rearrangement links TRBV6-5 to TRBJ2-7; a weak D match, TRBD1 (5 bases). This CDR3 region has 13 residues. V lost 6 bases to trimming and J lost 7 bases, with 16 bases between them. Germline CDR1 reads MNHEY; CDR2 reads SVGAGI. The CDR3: CASRPNFAGEQYV. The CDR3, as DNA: TGTGCCAGCAGACCCAATTTCGCAGGGGAGCAGTACGTC.

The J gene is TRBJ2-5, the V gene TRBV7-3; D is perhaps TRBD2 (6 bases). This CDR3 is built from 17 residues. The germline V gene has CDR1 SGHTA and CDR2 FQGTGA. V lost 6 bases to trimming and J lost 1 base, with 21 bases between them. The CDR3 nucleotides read TGTGCCAGCAGATCCCACCCCCGCGGACTACTCCAAGAGACCCAGTACTTC. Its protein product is CASRSHPRGLLQETQYF. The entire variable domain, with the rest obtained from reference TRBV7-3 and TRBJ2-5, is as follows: GAGVSQTPSNKVTEKGKYVELRCDPISGHTALYWYRQSLGQGPEFLIYFQGTGAADDSGLPNDRFFAVRPEGSVSTLKIQRTERGDSAVYLCASRSHPRGLLQETQYFGPGTRLLVL.

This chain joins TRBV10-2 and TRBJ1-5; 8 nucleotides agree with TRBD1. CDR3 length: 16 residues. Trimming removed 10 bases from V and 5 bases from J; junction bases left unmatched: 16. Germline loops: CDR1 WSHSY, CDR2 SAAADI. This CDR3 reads CAILSTGVTSYQPQHF. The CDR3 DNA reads TGCGCCATCCTATCGACAGGGGTCACCTCTTATCAGCCCCAGCATTTT.

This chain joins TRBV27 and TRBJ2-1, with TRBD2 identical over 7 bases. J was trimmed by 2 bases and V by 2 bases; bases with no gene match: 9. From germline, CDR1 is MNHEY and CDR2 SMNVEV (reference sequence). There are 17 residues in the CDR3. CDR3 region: CASSLRQKRDAYNEQFF. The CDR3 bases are TGTGCCAGCAGTTTAAGGCAGAAGCGGGACGCCTACAATGAGCAGTTCTTC.

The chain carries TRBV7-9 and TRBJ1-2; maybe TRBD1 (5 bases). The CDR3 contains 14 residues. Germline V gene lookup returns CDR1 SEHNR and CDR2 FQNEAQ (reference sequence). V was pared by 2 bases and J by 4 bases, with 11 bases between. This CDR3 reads CASSLSGTGYGYTF. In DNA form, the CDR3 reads TGTGCCAGCAGCTTATCCGGGACCGGCTATGGCTACACCTTC.

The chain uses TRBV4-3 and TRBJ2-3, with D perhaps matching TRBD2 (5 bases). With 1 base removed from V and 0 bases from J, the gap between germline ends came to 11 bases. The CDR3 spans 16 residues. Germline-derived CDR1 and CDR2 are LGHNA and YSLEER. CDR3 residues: CASSQAGLPSTDTQYF. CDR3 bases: TGCGCCAGCAGCCAAGCAGGACTTCCTAGCACAGATACGCAGTATTTT.